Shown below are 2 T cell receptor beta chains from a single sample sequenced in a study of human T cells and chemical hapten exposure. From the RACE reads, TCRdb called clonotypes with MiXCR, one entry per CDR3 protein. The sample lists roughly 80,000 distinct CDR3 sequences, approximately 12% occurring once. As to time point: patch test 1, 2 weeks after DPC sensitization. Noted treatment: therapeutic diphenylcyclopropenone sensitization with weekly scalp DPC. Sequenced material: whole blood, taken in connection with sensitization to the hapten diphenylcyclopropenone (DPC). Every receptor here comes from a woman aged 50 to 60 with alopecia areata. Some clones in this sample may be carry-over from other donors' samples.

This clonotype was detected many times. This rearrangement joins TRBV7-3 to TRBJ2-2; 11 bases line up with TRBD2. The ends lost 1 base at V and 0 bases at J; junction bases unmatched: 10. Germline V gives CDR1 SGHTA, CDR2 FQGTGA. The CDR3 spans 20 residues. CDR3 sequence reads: CASSLRPTGTSGSNTGELFF. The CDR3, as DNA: TGTGCCAGCAGCTTAAGGCCAACCGGGACTAGCGGTTCGAACACCGGGGAGCTGTTTTTT.

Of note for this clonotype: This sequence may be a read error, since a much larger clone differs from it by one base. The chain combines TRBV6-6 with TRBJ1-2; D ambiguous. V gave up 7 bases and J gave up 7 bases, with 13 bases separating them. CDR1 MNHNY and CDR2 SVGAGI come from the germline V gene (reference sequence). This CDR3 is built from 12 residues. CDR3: CASMDVGCGYTF. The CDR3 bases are TGTGCCAGCATGGACGTGGGCTGTGGCTACACCTTC.